This entry features one TCR beta chain sequence. The target antigen is unknown. The CDR3 totals 17 residues. The V and J ends lost 4 bases and 0 bases, in that order; junction bases with no gene match: 10. The germline V gene has CDR1 SGDLS and CDR2 YYNGEE. The method was immunoSEQ multiplex PCR; TCRdb's version includes in-frame clones alone and lacks a portion of them. This repertoire shows more than 9,500 clones, approximately 93% found once; its top ten account for 0.85% to 1.3%. This sample is drawn from a study of regulatory and conventional T cells in RAG deficiency. Conventional CD4+ T cells were sorted from blood as CD25-low CD127-high cells. Study outcomes and limitations: Shannon entropy fell and Simpson indices rose in RAG-deficient patients. Treg unique TCR beta sequences were about 92-fold fewer in Omenn syndrome and CID/AS patients than controls.

This same sample was also taken into another study, of regulatory T cells. From that second work: Primers: 52 TRBV forward and 13 TRBJ reverse. Regulatory T cells showed the strongest V-J pair restriction and V/J gene skewing among patient repertoires.

Sequencing was done on a sample of CD4+ effector T cells sorted from blood. This clonotype was sampled from a human donor in good health. V and J are TRBV9 and TRBJ1-3; 7 bases are a match to TRBD1. The CDR3 bases are TGTGCCAGCAGCACCGGACAGGTTAAAAGCTCTGGAAACACCATATATTTT. Amino acids: CASSTGQVKSSGNTIYF.